One sample yielded the 32 T cell receptor beta chains listed below, sequenced in a study of molecular identifiers for immune sequencing clone quantification. MiXCR, run by TCRdb on the PCR reads, gives a single entry per CDR3 protein. The table has some 320,000 distinct CDR3 sequences, about a fifth seen once. Sequences were obtained from naive CD8+ T cells from blood, with Jurkat cell RNA spiked in. The subset denotes: FACS-sorted CD8+CD4-CCR7+CD45RA+ naive T cells. The receptors originated from a human donor in good health. Some libraries in this study had Jurkat cell RNA spiked in.

This clonotype has ten or more counts. The rearrangement uses TRBV7-9 and TRBJ2-7, with D uncertain. The CDR3 is 15 residues long. The germline V gene has CDR1 SEHNR and CDR2 FQNEAQ (reference sequence). Trimming stripped 4 bases from V and 3 bases from J, with 16 bases between. The CDR3 DNA reads TGTGCCAGCAGCTCTCCGGCCGACCCGGACTACGAGCAGTACTTC. Its protein is CASSSPADPDYEQYF.

In regard to this clonotype: A read error may be the cause here, since a much bigger clone is one base away. J is TRBJ1-1 and V is TRBV2, with unresolved D. Germline V gene lookup returns CDR1 SNHLY and CDR2 FYNNEI. CDR3 length: 15 residues. The CDR3 region has the DNA TGTGCCAGCAGAGAAGGTGGCAGCCTGAACACTGAAGCTTTCTTT. It translates to CASREGGSLNTEAFF.

This clonotype showed up just a few times. Without the conserved terminal phenylalanine or tryptophan, this CDR3 likely stems from a read error. The rearrangement links TRBV7-9 to TRBJ1-1; D not resolved. Germline V CDR1 and CDR2: SEHNR, FQNEAQ (reference sequence). Trimming pared 5 bases from V and 2 bases from J, leaving 6 bases between. The CDR3 contains 12 residues. This CDR3 is CASSVDNTEAFL. In DNA form, the CDR3 reads TGTGCCAGCAGCGTAGATAACACTGAAGCTTTCCTT.

This clonotype was seen at least ten times. The V gene is TRBV4-3, the J gene TRBJ1-3; D may be TRBD1 (5 bases). CDR3 size: 15 residues. Germline CDR1 reads LGHNA; CDR2 reads YSLEER. V was pared by 2 bases and J by 1 base, with 9 bases between. For the CDR3, the DNA is TGCGCCAGCAGCCAACAGAGGGGATCTGGAAACACCATATATTTT. The encoded protein is CASSQQRGSGNTIYF.

This clonotype was observed at least ten times. The rearrangement links TRBV12-3 or TRBV12-4 to TRBJ2-2, with a tentative D call TRBD2 (7 bases). V lost 6 bases, J lost 0 bases, and 23 bases lay in between. CDR3 size: 19 residues. The CDR3 spells CASRPGTIKGGTNTGELFF. CDR3 sequence (DNA): TGTGCCAGCAGGCCTGGGACAATTAAGGGGGGGACGAACACCGGGGAGCTGTTTTTT.

This clonotype has a count of ten or more. The chain links TRBV5-4 to TRBJ1-5; D remains ambiguous. Germline V gene lookup returns CDR1 SGHNT and CDR2 YYREEE (reference sequence). The CDR3 is made up of 14 amino acids. V lost 5 bases and J 1 base, leaving 10 bases between the germline ends. CDR3 in amino acids: CASSVMGSNQPQHF. For the CDR3, the DNA is TGTGCCAGCAGTGTAATGGGGAGCAATCAGCCCCAGCATTTT.

This clonotype showed up many times. The V gene is TRBV5-4, the J gene TRBJ1-1, with D unresolved. Germline V lookup: CDR1 SGHNT, CDR2 YYREEE (reference sequence). Between the trimmed V and J ends, which lost 5 bases and 3 bases, there was a span of 11 bases. This CDR3 region has 13 residues. CDR3 sequence: CASRYDQHTEAFF. In DNA, the CDR3 is TGTGCCAGCAGATACGACCAACACACTGAAGCTTTCTTT.

A remark on this clonotype: It may be a read error: a sequence one base away is much more abundant. The V call is TRBV13, the J call TRBJ1-1; D gene ambiguous. The V end lost 0 bases, the J end lost 7 bases, and 12 bases lay between the germline ends. Germline lookup yields CDR1 PRHDT and CDR2 FYEKMQ (reference sequence). This CDR3 is built from 14 residues. This CDR3 reads CASSLGLTVDEAFF. In DNA, the CDR3 is TGTGCCAGCAGCTTAGGCCTAACGGTAGATGAAGCTTTCTTT.

This clonotype was recorded many times. This chain uses TRBV5-1 with TRBJ2-1; D possibly corresponds to TRBD1 (6 bases). Trimming shortened V by 4 bases and J by 0 bases, and 11 bases separated the two germline ends. Germline CDR1 SGHRS, CDR2 YFSETQ. This CDR3 contains 15 residues. This CDR3 is CASSVRDTSYNEQFF. The CDR3 nucleotides read TGCGCCAGCAGCGTCCGGGACACCTCCTACAATGAGCAGTTCTTC. The whole variable domain, remainder taken from reference TRBV5-1 and TRBJ2-1, is KAGVTQTPRYLIKTRGQQVTLSCSPISGHRSVSWYQQTPGQGLQFLFEYFSETQRNKGNFPGRFSGRQFSNSRSEMNVSTLELGDSALYLCASSVRDTSYNEQFFGPGTRLTVL.

This clonotype was detected only a few times. The chain combines TRBV30 with TRBJ2-2; weak D call: TRBD2 (5 bases). The CDR3 consists of 14 residues. CDR1 and CDR2 from the germline V gene are GTSNPN and SVGIG (reference sequence). Trimming pared 7 bases from V and 3 bases from J, leaving 15 bases between. The CDR3 DNA sequence: TGTGCCTCTGAAGGAACGGGATACACCGGGGAGCTGTTTTTT. Translation gives CASEGTGYTGELFF.

This clonotype was recorded at least ten times. The V and J genes are TRBV7-6 and TRBJ2-7, with D possibly matching TRBD2 (5 bases). This CDR3 has 14 amino acids. Germline CDR1 SGHVS, CDR2 FNYEAQ. The V end was cut by 5 bases, the J end by 5 bases, with 16 bases between. The CDR3 DNA reads as TGTGCCAGCAGCGCGTCGGGGTTGTTCCACGAGCAGTACTTC. It translates to CASSASGLFHEQYF. Complete variable domain (other parts from reference TRBV7-6 and TRBJ2-7): GAGVSQSPRYKVTKRGQDVALRCDPISGHVSLYWYRQALGQGPEFLTYFNYEAQQDKSGLPNDRFSAERPEGSISTLTIQRTEQRDSAMYRCASSASGLFHEQYFGPGTRLTVT.

The sample holds many counts of this clonotype. V gene TRBV12-3 or TRBV12-4 combines with J gene TRBJ2-5; 8 bases map to TRBD2. Germline trimming cut 6 bases from V and 1 base from J; bases unmatched to any gene: 4. This CDR3 has 14 residues. CDR3 protein: CASRIAGSQETQYF. DNA of the CDR3: TGTGCCAGCAGGATAGCGGGATCCCAAGAGACCCAGTACTTC.

This clonotype was counted ten times or more. The chain couples TRBV20-1 to TRBJ2-3; 8 nucleotides align to TRBD2. The germline CDR1 and CDR2 sequences are DFQATT and SNEGSKA (reference sequence). The V and J ends lost 0 bases and 5 bases, in that order; junction bases with no gene match: 10. The CDR3 contains 16 residues. The CDR3 here is CSARDIAGGGIDTQYF. CDR3 DNA sequence: TGCAGTGCTAGAGATATTGCGGGAGGTGGTATAGATACGCAGTATTTT.

The chain is built from TRBV28 and TRBJ2-3, with TRBD1 as a possible D gene (5 bases). The V end lost 5 bases, the J end lost 4 bases, and 13 bases lay between the germline ends. The germline V gene encodes CDR1 MDHEN and CDR2 SYDVKM. This CDR3 is 14 amino acids long. CDR3 nucleotide sequence: TGTGCCAGCAGTCCGGAAAGGGGCGCAGATACGCAGTATTTT. The encoded protein is CASSPERGADTQYF.

Turning to this clonotype: This may arise from a read error, as a much more abundant clone is one base away. No conserved phenylalanine or tryptophan ends this CDR3, so it is likely a read error. The chain is built from TRBV4-2 and TRBJ2-7; weak D call: TRBD2 (5 bases). Trimming left V 5 bases short and J 0 bases short, with 11 bases between. Germline CDR1 reads LGHNA; CDR2 reads YNFKEQ. CDR3 size: 14 residues. The CDR3 is CASSSDYDSYEQYS. The CDR3 nucleotides are TGTGCCAGCAGCTCCGACTACGACTCCTACGAGCAGTACTCC.

The sample holds many counts of this clonotype. V usage is TRBV29-1 and J usage is TRBJ2-1, with D uncertain. CDR3 length: 15 amino acids. The germline gives CDR1 SQVTM, CDR2 ANQGSEA. Trimming shortened V by 4 bases and J by 1 base, and 14 bases separated the two germline ends. The CDR3 is CSVAAGSGSYNEQFF. DNA of the CDR3: TGCAGCGTTGCGGCAGGATCAGGATCCTACAATGAGCAGTTCTTC.

This clonotype was seen repeatedly, ten times or more. DNA of the CDR3: TGTGCCAGCAGCTTAATTGGGACAGGGATCAAAGATACGCAGTATTTT. Translation: CASSLIGTGIKDTQYF. V and J are TRBV7-3 and TRBJ2-3; 9 bases map to TRBD1. The CDR3 runs 16 residues. Germline CDR1 and CDR2: SGHTA and FQGTGA. With 1 base clipped from V and 5 bases from J, the junction kept 7 bases outside the gene matches.

This clonotype occurred many times. In nucleotides, the CDR3 is TGTGCCAGTAGCCCGGGACCGGGATACGAGCAGTACTTC. Translating it yields CASSPGPGYEQYF. The chain recombines TRBV19 with TRBJ2-7; perhaps D is TRBD1 or TRBD2 (5 bases each). This CDR3 is 13 amino acids long. Germline V CDR1 and CDR2: LNHDA, SQIVND (reference sequence). With 6 bases removed from V and 4 bases from J, the gap between germline ends came to 13 bases.

The chain carries TRBV6-2 or TRBV6-3 and TRBJ1-5; 8 bases agree with TRBD1. The CDR3 is 17 residues long. CDR1 is MNHEY, CDR2 SVGEGT, per germline. The trim removed 6 bases at V and 3 bases at J, leaving 13 bases unmatched. Here the CDR3 reads CASSRPTGVRLNQPQHF. Written as DNA, the CDR3 is TGTGCCAGCAGCCGTCCGACAGGGGTACGTCTCAATCAGCCCCAGCATTTT.

The table lists this clonotype with a few counts. V and J are TRBV28 and TRBJ2-7; 8 bases align to TRBD1. The germline V gene has CDR1 MDHEN and CDR2 SYDVKM. CDR3 length equals 14 residues. Unmatched junction bases numbered 8, after V lost 9 bases and J lost 1 base. CDR3 protein: CASVRTGSSYEQYF. CDR3 DNA: TGTGCCAGTGTGAGGACAGGGTCTTCCTACGAGCAGTACTTC.

This clonotype was observed at least ten times. The V call is TRBV13, the J call TRBJ2-5; D gene ambiguous. The CDR3 loop spans 11 amino acids. The germline gives CDR1 PRHDT, CDR2 FYEKMQ (reference sequence). V dropped 5 bases and J dropped 3 bases, with 4 bases sitting between them. CDR3 in DNA: TGTGCCAGCAGCAAGGAAGAGACCCAGTACTTC. Translation gives CASSKEETQYF.

This clonotype was counted at least ten times. This chain links TRBV24-1 with TRBJ2-1, with 7 positions matching TRBD1. The CDR3 totals 15 residues. The V gene's germline CDR1 is KGHDR and CDR2 SFDVKD. V trimming: 1 base; J trimming: 5 bases; junction bases outside the gene matches: 4. The CDR3 DNA reads as TGTGCCACCAGTGATTTAAACGACAGGGACAATGAGCAGTTCTTC. Its protein is CATSDLNDRDNEQFF.

This clonotype was recorded many times. The chain is built from TRBV6-1 and TRBJ2-7; D is perhaps TRBD2 (5 bases). The CDR3 length is 15 residues. V shed 0 bases and J shed 6 bases, with 15 bases lying between them. Germline lookup yields CDR1 MNHNS and CDR2 SASEGT. DNA for the CDR3: TGTGCCAGCAGTGAAGCGAGGCTAGCTCGCGGCGAGCAGTACTTC. Protein product: CASSEARLARGEQYF.

This clonotype was recorded at least ten times. The chain recombines TRBV21-1 with TRBJ1-5; the DNA was not compared with TRBD1, the D call given in the table. TRBV21-1 is listed as a pseudogene. The CDR3 runs 16 residues. CDR3 in amino acids: CASAPRGTGGNQPQHF. The CDR3 coding sequence is TGTGCCAGCGCACCTAGGGGGACAGGGGGCAATCAGCCCCAGCATTTT.

This clonotype was observed a handful of times. Compared with germline, one end of the junction differs, possibly owing to a read error. V gene TRBV6-6 combines with J gene TRBJ2-7; TRBD1 agrees at 10 bases. Germline CDR1 and CDR2: MNHNY and SVGAGI (reference sequence). The CDR3 covers 15 residues. The CDR3 nucleotides are TGTGCCAGCAGTCCAGGGACAGGGGTACTCTACGGGCAGTACTTC. This gives the protein CASSPGTGVLYGQYF.

This clonotype has more than one count but fewer than ten. This chain connects TRBV4-1 to TRBJ2-3; a possible D gene is TRBD1 (6 bases). The CDR3 is 16 residues long. Trimming shortened V by 6 bases and J by 4 bases, and 20 bases separated the two germline ends. Germline CDR1 and CDR2: MGHRA and YSYEKL. This chain's CDR3 is CASRTGSGAPADTQYF. For the CDR3, the DNA is TGCGCCAGCAGGACGGGGTCAGGGGCCCCCGCAGATACGCAGTATTTT.

The table lists this clonotype with many counts. The chain links TRBV2 to TRBJ1-5; 9 bases are shared with TRBD1. The CDR3 is 18 residues long. CDR1 SNHLY and CDR2 FYNNEI come from the germline V gene. With 6 bases clipped from V and 2 bases from J, the junction kept 14 bases outside the gene matches. CDR3 in DNA: TGTGCCAGCAGAAGTCCCGGGACAGGGATTGGGCGCAATCAGCCCCAGCATTTT. Protein sequence: CASRSPGTGIGRNQPQHF.

This clonotype came up many times. The chain is built from TRBV19 and TRBJ2-7; perhaps TRBD1 as D (6 bases). V was clipped by 5 bases and J by 2 bases, with 10 bases between them. The CDR3 runs to 13 residues. From germline, CDR1 is LNHDA and CDR2 SQIVND (reference sequence). CDR3 sequence (DNA): TGTGCCAGTAGTTACCAGGGGACCTACGAGCAGTACTTC. This sequence encodes CASSYQGTYEQYF. Based on the CDR3 plus reference TRBV19 and TRBJ2-7, the full variable domain is DGGITQSPKYLFRKEGQNVTLSCEQNLNHDAMYWYRQDPGQGLRLIYYSQIVNDFQKGDIAEGYSVSREKKESFPLTVTSAQKNPTAFYLCASSYQGTYEQYFGPGTRLTVT.

The V gene is TRBV24-1, the J gene TRBJ2-1, with a weak D call TRBD2 (6 bases). The CDR3 runs 14 residues. Germline values: CDR1 KGHDR, CDR2 SFDVKD. The V gene lost 3 bases and the J gene lost 7 bases, with 12 bases spanning the gap. CDR3 protein: CATSDTPGDNEQFF. The CDR3 region has the DNA TGTGCCACCAGTGATACACCGGGAGATAATGAGCAGTTCTTC.

The chain combines TRBV12-3 or TRBV12-4 with TRBJ2-1; tentatively, D is TRBD1 (5 bases). This CDR3 region has 14 residues. Trimming removed 7 bases at V and 4 bases at J, with 14 bases between. The CDR3 DNA follows: TGTGCCAGCACCCCTTCAGACAGATACAATGAGCAGTTCTTC. Its translation: CASTPSDRYNEQFF.

The chain carries TRBV7-9 and TRBJ2-3; TRBD2 agrees at 9 bases. The CDR3 has 16 amino acids. With 4 bases clipped from V and 2 bases from J, the junction kept 7 bases outside the gene matches. The germline CDR1 and CDR2 sequences are SEHNR and FQNEAQ (reference sequence). In nucleotides, the CDR3 is TGTGCCAGCAGCTCCGAACTAGCGGGCTTCACAGATACGCAGTATTTT. It specifies CASSSELAGFTDTQYF.

This clonotype was counted at least ten times. CDR3 sequence reads: CASSSTPKITDTQYF. CDR3 nucleotides: TGTGCCAGCAGCAGTACCCCAAAAATCACAGATACGCAGTATTTT. This chain links TRBV6-6 with TRBJ2-3; D gene uncertain. The CDR3 is 15 amino acids. In germline, CDR1 is MNHNY, CDR2 SVGAGI (reference sequence). V shed 6 bases and J shed 2 bases, with 15 bases lying between them.